This TCR beta chain comes out of a study of T cells in Graves' hyperthyroidism and ophthalmopathy. This CDR3 contains 14 residues. Losses at the gene ends were 7 bases for V and 7 bases for J; bases not matched to a gene: 11. Germline-derived CDR1 and CDR2 are SQVTM and ANQGSEA. General observations from the study: Blood also contained most expanded thyroid clonotypes above 0.001.

There were TCR beta CDR3 regions amplified from RNA transcripts. HTBI primers were the set used in a first-round RT-PCR of the TCR CDR3. Via MiXCR, TCRdb re-called the multiplex PCR reads, giving one row per CDR3 protein. The sample holds roughly 500,000 distinct CDR3 sequences, roughly 45% seen once. This clonotype was seen at least ten times. Antigen: not known. Uncontrolled infection, other autoimmune disease, pregnancy or lactation excluded patients. The diagnostic basis comprised clinical symptoms, serum thyroxine and TRAb, thyroid ultrasound and orbital computed tomography. This receptor was identified in an adult woman with Graves' disease, either hyperthyroidism or ophthalmopathy (not recorded which). The sequenced sample was peripheral blood or thyroid tissue (not recorded which). This rearrangement joins TRBV29-1 to TRBJ2-2; 8 bases agree with TRBD1. Here the CDR3 DNA reads TGCAGCGGAAGGGACAGGAGTACGGTCGGGGAGCTGTTTTTT. Amino acids: CSGRDRSTVGELFF.